These T cell receptor beta chains were read from a single sample in a study of cytomegalovirus exposure and HLA in healthy donors. TCRdb's table, derived via immunoSEQ multiplex PCR, lists solely in-frame clones and lacks some. The sample shows fewer than 120,000 clones, 76% of them seen only once. The sequenced sample was PBMCs. Receptors originate from a man aged 25 to 45 in good health and CMV-seropositive. CDR3s include the opening cysteine and the closing phenylalanine or tryptophan. A D gene is named only where the DNA matches it firmly. Clone size, where shown, is once, few, many, or a class for clones that have expanded.

v_gene	len	j_gene	abundance	d_gene	CDR3nt	CDR3aa
TRBV10-3	14	TRBJ1-1	NA	NA	TGTGCCATCGGGCCCCGGGGGTTGAACACTGAAGCTTTCTTT	CAIGPRGLNTEAFF
TRBV28	13	TRBJ1-5	once	NA	TGTGCCAGCAGTCCTCCGAGGGCTCAGCCCCAGCATTTT	CASSPPRAQPQHF
TRBV28	14	TRBJ1-2	NA	TRBD1	TGTGCCAGCAGTTTATTATTGCAGGGGGGTGGCTACACCTTC	CASSLLLQGGGYTF
TRBV1	14	TRBJ2-5	NA	NA	TGCACCAGCAGCCCCCGAAGGGGGCGAGAGACCCAGTACTTC	CTSSPRRGRETQYF
TRBV6-4	14	TRBJ2-2	NA	NA	TGTGCCACCCAAGGACAGCAGGGGACCGGGGAGCTGTTTTTT	CATQGQQGTGELFF
TRBV5-1	15	TRBJ1-1	NA	NA	TGCGCCAGCAGCTTGGTCGGTGGCGGGAACACTGAAGCTTTCTTT	CASSLVGGGNTEAFF
TRBV11-1	13	TRBJ2-7	NA	NA	TGTGCCAGCAGCTTGGACGGGAGCTACGAGCAGTACTTC	CASSLDGSYEQYF
TRBV29-1	15	TRBJ2-3	NA	TRBD1	TGCAGCGTTGCATCGGCAGGGGGCATCACAGATACGCAGTATTTT	CSVASAGGITDTQYF
TRBV7-2	14	TRBJ1-1	NA	TRBD1	TGTGCCAGCAGCTTACTAGGGGGCGGCACTGAAGCTTTCTTT	CASSLLGGGTEAFF
TRBV4-3	15	TRBJ2-5	NA	NA	TGCGCCAGCAGTCCAGGTCCAGGATCCCAAGAGACCCAGTACTTC	CASSPGPGSQETQYF
TRBV6-6	12	TRBJ2-7	NA	NA	TGTGCCAGCAGCACAGTCTCCTACGAGCAGTACTTC	CASSTVSYEQYF
TRBV28	17	TRBJ1-6	few	NA	TGTGCCAGCAGTTTCTGGCGGCTGAGCTCCTATAATTCACCCCTCCACTTT	CASSFWRLSSYNSPLHF
TRBV29-1	16	TRBJ2-1	NA	TRBD1	TGCAGCGTTGTAGGAGGACAGGGGGCGGCCTACAATGAGCAGTTCTTC	CSVVGGQGAAYNEQFF
TRBV18	13	TRBJ1-2	NA	NA	TGTGCCAGCTCACCAGGGACTGACTATGGCTACACCTTC	CASSPGTDYGYTF
TRBV4-2	15	TRBJ2-5	NA	TRBD2	TGTGCCAGCAGCCCCGTCGGGGGGGCGGCCGAGACCCAGTACTTC	CASSPVGGAAETQYF
TRBV5-8	13	TRBJ1-5	NA	NA	TGTGCCAGCAGAGCTGATAGCAATCAGCCCCAGCATTTT	CASRADSNQPQHF
TRBV30	13	TRBJ1-1	few	NA	TGTGCCTGGAGTGTCGGGGGGTTCACTGAAGCTTTCTTT	CAWSVGGFTEAFF
TRBV4-3	14	TRBJ1-6	few	NA	TGCGCCAGCAGCCAGGACAGTAGCAATTCACCCCTCCACTTT	CASSQDSSNSPLHF
TRBV4-3	14	TRBJ1-2	NA	NA	TGCGCCAGCAGCCCCCGGGTGCAAGGCTATGGCTACACCTTC	CASSPRVQGYGYTF
TRBV28	15	TRBJ2-5	once	TRBD1	TGTGCCAGCAGTTTACCAGGGACAGGGGACGAGACCCAGTACTTC	CASSLPGTGDETQYF
TRBV7-2	17	TRBJ1-4	NA	TRBD1	TGTGCCAGCAGCCAAAGTGACAGGGCCCCGTCACTTGAAAAACTGTTTTTT	CASSQSDRAPSLEKLFF
TRBV7-6	15	TRBJ1-5	NA	TRBD1	TGTGCCAGCAGCTTAGTCGAGGGGGCGGATCAGCCCCAGCATTTT	CASSLVEGADQPQHF
TRBV19	13	TRBJ1-1	NA	TRBD1	TGTGCCAGTAGTACCGACAGGGACACTGAAGCTTTCTTT	CASSTDRDTEAFF